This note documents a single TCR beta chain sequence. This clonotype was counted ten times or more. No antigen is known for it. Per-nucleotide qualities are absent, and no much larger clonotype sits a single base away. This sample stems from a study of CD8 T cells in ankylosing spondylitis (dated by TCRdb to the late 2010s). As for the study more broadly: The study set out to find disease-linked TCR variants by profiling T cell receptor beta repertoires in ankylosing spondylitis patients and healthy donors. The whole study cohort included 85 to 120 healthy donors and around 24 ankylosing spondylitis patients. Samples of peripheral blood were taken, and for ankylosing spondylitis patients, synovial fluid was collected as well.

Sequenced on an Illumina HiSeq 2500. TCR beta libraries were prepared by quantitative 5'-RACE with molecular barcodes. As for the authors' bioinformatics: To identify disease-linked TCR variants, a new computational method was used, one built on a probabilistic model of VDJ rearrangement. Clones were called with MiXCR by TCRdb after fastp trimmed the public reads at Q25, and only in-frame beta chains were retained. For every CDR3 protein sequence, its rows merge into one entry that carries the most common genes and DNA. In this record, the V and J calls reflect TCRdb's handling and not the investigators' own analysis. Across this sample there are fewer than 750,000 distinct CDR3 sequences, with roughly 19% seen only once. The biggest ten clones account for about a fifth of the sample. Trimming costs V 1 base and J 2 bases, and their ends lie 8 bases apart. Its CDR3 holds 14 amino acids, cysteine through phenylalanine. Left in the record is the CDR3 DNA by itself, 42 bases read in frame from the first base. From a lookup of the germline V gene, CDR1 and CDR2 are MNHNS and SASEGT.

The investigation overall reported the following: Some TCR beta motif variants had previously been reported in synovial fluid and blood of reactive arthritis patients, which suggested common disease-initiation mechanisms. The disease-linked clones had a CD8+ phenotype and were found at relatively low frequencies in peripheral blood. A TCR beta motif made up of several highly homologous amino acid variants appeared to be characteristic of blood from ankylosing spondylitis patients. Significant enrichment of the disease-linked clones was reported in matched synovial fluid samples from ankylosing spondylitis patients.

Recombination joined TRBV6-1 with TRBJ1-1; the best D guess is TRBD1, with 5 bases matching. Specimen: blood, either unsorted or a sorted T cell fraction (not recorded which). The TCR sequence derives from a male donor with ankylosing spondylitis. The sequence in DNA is TGTGCCAGCAGTGAAGGACAGCTTAACACTGAAGCTTTCTTT. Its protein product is CASSEGQLNTEAFF.